The present T cell receptor (beta chain) was sequenced within a study of T cell responses to AZD1222 COVID-19 vaccine (dated by TCRdb to the early 2020s). With respect to the entire study: TCR sequencing was performed for over 230 trial participants, of whom about 210 were given two doses of AZD1222 and approximately 26 were given two doses of MenACWY control vaccine. Enrollment into the trials was organized by age into subgroups of 18-55, 56-69 and 70-plus years, and those subgroups contained roughly 160, 29 and 62 TCR-sequenced participants, respectively.

The CDR3 regions of human TCRbeta chains were analyzed by immunosequencing. In the source study's methods: Repertoire TCRs were checked for matches against a reference library of SARS-CoV-2-specific TCRs that had been generated using the MIRA antigen-specificity platform. Breadth meant the fraction of unique TCRs that were SARS-CoV-2-associated, whereas depth meant the fraction of total T cells that were SARS-CoV-2-associated. Using the MIRA data, every spike-specific TCR was mapped to the spike region that the TCR reacted to and assigned to either a CD4 or a CD8 class. Log10-transformed breadth and depth values were compared by one-way ANOVA with Sidak's multiple comparisons tests. Not all clones reach the TCRdb copy of this immuneACCESS table, which keeps in-frame sequences only. Checked studies attribute under half of the gap to unresolved V genes and leave the rest unexplained. V and J calls and clone size are copied from that table; D and trimming were computed from the DNA. For this sample there are 250,000 to 300,000 clones; approximately 94% appear just once. The top ten clonotypes cover around 0.58% of the sample.

As to this clone: Its antigen is unknown. Base qualities are not at hand, and no much larger clone is one base apart.

Broad study findings and their caveats: Most participants were white British and females outnumbered males, and the authors suggested that clonal diversity may have been underestimated. In the small 56-69-year group, the increase in depth fell short of significance, most likely because of low power. Epitopes outside the regions mutated in the B.1.351 and B.1.1.7 variants were reportedly recognized by nearly half of the unique spike-specific TCRs. Because no samples from the day 14 peak response were available, repertoires could be characterized only after the peak T cell response. CD4 TCRs associated with the vaccine covered the entire spike protein, and the dominant responses were in regions 160-218 and 743-854. Conclusions about previously exposed vaccinees were limited because only six AZD1222 recipients were SARS-CoV-2 seropositive at baseline. A significant rise in spike-specific TCR breadth and depth was observed after two AZD1222 doses relative to day 0 and relative to MenACWY recipients.

The junction carries 8 bases between V and J, which are trimmed by 4 bases and 1 base respectively. The CDR3 runs 13 residues from the cysteine to the phenylalanine. Only CDR3 DNA remains: 39 bases, in frame from the first base. The germline V gene supplies CDR1 SGHRS and CDR2 YFSETQ. The sample's time point label is to be understood as: about 28 days (+/-7) after the second vaccine dose. AZD1222 recipients given second doses at about 4 weeks or at about 12 weeks were pooled, since spike-specific TCR depth and breadth were not found to differ between the two schedules. The vaccinee samples were drawn from two UK trials, COV001 and COV002, one of which was a single-blind randomized controlled phase 2/3 trial testing AZD1222 (ChAdOx1 nCoV-19) in healthy adults. For TCRbeta chain sequencing, PBMC samples from trial participants were taken at day 0 and at day 28 after the second dose.

The sample in question was peripheral blood, obtained 28 days after the second AZD1222 dose. The clonotype was recovered from an adult who received the AZD1222 COVID-19 vaccine. The sequence links TRBV5-1 to TRBJ2-5; confidence is insufficient to name the D gene. This receptor has the CDR3 CASSLLSQETQYF. The DNA sequence reads TGCGCCAGCAGCCTCCTCTCCCAAGAGACCCAGTACTTC.